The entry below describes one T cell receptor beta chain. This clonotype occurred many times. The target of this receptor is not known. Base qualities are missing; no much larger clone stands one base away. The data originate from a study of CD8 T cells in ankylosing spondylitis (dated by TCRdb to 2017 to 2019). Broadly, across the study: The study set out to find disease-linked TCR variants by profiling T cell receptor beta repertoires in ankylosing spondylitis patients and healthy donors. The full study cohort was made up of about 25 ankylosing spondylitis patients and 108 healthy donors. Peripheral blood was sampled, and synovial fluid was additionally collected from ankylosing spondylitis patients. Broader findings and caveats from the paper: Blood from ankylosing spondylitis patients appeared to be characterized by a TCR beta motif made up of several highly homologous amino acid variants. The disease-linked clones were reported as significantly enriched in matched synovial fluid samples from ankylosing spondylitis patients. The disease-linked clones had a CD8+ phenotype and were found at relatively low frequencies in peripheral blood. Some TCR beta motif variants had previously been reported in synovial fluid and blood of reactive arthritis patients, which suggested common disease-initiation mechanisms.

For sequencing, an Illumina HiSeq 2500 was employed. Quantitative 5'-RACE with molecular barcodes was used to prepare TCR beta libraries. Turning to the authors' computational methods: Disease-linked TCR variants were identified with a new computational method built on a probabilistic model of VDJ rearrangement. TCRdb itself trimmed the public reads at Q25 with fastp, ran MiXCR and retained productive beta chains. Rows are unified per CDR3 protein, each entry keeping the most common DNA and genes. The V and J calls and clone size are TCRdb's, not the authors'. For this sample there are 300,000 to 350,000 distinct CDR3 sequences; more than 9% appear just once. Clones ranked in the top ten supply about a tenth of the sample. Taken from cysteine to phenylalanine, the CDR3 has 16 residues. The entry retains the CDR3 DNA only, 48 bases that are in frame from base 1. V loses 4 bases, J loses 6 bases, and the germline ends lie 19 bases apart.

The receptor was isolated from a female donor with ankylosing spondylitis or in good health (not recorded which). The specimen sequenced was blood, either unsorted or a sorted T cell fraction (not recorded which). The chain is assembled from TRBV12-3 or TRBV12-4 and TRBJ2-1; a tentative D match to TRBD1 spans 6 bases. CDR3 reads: CASSSTEQGRGNEQFF. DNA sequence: TGTGCCAGCAGTTCCACCGAGCAGGGGAGAGGCAATGAGCAGTTCTTC.